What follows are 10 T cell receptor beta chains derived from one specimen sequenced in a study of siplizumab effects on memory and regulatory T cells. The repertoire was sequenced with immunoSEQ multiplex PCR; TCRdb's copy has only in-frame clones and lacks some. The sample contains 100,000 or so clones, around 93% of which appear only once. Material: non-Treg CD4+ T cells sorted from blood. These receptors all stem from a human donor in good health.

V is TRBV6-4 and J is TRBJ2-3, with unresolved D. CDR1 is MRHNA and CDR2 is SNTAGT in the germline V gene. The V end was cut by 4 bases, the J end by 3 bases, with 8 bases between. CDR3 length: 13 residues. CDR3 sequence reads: CASSVDHTDTQYF. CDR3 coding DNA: TGTGCCAGCAGTGTAGACCATACAGATACGCAGTATTTT.

The CDR3 DNA is TGTGCCAGCAGCTCCAGGACAGGGAGGTACTATGGCTACACCTTC. This codes for CASSSRTGRYYGYTF. The chain uses TRBV11-2 and TRBJ1-2; 8 bases fit TRBD1. Germline-derived CDR1 and CDR2 are SGHAT and FQNNGV. The CDR3 is 15 residues long. V lost 4 bases and J lost 3; bases outside the gene matches: 7.

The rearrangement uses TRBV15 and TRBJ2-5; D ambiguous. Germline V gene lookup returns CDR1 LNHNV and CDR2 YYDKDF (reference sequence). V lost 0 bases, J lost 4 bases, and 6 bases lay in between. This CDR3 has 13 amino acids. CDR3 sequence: CATSRDLSETQYF. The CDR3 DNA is TGTGCCACCAGCAGAGATCTGTCAGAGACCCAGTACTTC.

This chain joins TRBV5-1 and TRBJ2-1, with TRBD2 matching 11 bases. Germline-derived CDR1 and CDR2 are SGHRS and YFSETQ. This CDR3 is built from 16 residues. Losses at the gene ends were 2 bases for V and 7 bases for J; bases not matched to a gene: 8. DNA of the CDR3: TGCGCCAGCAGCTTAGCTAGCGGGAGGCCCTGGAATGAGCAGTTCTTC. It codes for CASSLASGRPWNEQFF. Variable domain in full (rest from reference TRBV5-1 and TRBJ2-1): KAGVTQTPRYLIKTRGQQVTLSCSPISGHRSVSWYQQTPGQGLQFLFEYFSETQRNKGNFPGRFSGRQFSNSRSEMNVSTLELGDSALYLCASSLASGRPWNEQFFGPGTRLTVL.

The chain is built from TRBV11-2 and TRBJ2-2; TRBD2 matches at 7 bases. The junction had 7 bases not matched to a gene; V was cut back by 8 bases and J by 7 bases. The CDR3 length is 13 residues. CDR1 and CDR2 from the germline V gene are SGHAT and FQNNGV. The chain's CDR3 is CASEAGLVGELFF. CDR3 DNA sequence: TGTGCCAGCGAAGCGGGGTTAGTCGGGGAGCTGTTTTTT.

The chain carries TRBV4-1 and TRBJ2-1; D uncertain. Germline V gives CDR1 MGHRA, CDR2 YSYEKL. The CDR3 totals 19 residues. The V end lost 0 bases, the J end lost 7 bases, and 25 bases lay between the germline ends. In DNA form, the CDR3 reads TGCGCCAGCAGCCAAGATGTAAGTTCCGGCGGTGCCTCAAGGAATGAGCAGTTCTTC. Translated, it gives CASSQDVSSGGASRNEQFF.

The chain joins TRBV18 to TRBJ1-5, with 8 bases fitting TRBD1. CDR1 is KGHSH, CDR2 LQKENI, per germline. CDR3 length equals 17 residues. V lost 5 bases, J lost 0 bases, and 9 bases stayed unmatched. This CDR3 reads CASSSQQGGYSNQPQHF. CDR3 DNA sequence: TGTGCCAGCTCATCACAACAGGGGGGTTATAGCAATCAGCCCCAGCATTTT. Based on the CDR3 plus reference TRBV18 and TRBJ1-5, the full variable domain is NAGVMQNPRHLVRRRGQEARLRCSPMKGHSHVYWYRQLPEEGLKFMVYLQKENIIDESGMPKERFSAEFPKEGPSILRIQQVVRGDSAAYFCASSSQQGGYSNQPQHFGDGTRLSIL.

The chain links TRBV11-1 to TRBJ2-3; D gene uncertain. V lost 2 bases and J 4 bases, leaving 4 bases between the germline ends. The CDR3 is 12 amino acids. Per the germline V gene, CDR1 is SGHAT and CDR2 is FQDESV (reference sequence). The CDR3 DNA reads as TGTGCCAGCAGCTTAAGCTCAGATACGCAGTATTTT. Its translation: CASSLSSDTQYF.

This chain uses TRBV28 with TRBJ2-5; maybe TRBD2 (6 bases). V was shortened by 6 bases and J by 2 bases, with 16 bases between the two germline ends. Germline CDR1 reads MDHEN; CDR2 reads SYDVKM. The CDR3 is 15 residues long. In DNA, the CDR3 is TGTGCCAGCAGGCCTCCGGGACTCGCACAAGAGACCCAGTACTTC. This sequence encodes CASRPPGLAQETQYF.

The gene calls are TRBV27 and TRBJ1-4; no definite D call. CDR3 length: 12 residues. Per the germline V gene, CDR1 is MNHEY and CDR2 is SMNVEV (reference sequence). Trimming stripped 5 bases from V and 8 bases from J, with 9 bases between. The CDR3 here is CASSPRGEKLFF. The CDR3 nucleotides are TGTGCCAGCAGTCCTCGGGGAGAAAAACTGTTTTTT.